The rows below give T cell receptor beta chains drawn from one sample of a study of post-analysis software for immune sequencing data. Via MiXCR, TCRdb re-called the PCR reads, giving one row per CDR3 protein. This sample has hundreds of thousands of distinct CDR3 sequences, with roughly 45% found just once. Sequencing used blood. Source of these receptors: a girl under 18 with multiple sclerosis. CDR3s include the opening cysteine and the closing phenylalanine or tryptophan. The order of the fields is V gene, CDR3 protein.

TRBV12-3/TRBV12-4 | CASSLRTSGRASTDTQYF
TRBV20-1 | CSASNSNQPQHF
TRBV29-1 | CSVRVGLLEQFF
TRBV12-3/TRBV12-4 | CATATSGRLDEQFF
TRBV27 | CASSIARDWSNEQFF
TRBV7-8 | CASSLAIPAGGRTGYTF
TRBV7-2 | CASSPLGGGGEKLFF
TRBV20-1 | CSARGGSGETEQYF
TRBV12-3/TRBV12-4 | CASSLVFGFASNQPQHF
TRBV19 | CASSQMGTGEQYF
TRBV12-3/TRBV12-4 | CASSFLGQGGYTF
TRBV3-1 | CASSLGVANRETQYF
TRBV20-1 | CSALPPGQGANEQYF
TRBV6-5 | CASSSRFPGQGTDTQYF
TRBV4-1 | CASSVGGLAGGRKYF
TRBV7-8 | CASSLLLGTRPYEQYF
TRBV24-1 | CATSDRRQGSNQPQHF
TRBV5-1 | CASSWRTKDSLRDYEQYF
TRBV5-1 | CASSLAGGTSGRLNEQFF
TRBV27 | CASSEDLQRVEQFF
TRBV3-1 | CASSQGPASLPYEQYF
TRBV24-1 | CATSDLHRDISSYEQYF